A single T cell receptor (beta chain) is shown here with its context. Original processing methods: Amplification from reference gene primers served as the basis for estimated nucleated cell counts. Sequencing used immunoSEQ multiplex PCR; TCRdb keeps in-frame clones, though not all of them. That table gives V, J and clone size, and the DNA gave D and trimming. The top ten clones hold roughly 1.2% of a sample with roughly 170,000 clones, roughly 84% of them seen once. Germline CDR1 reads SGHTA; CDR2 reads FQGNSA. The CDR3 has 15 amino acids. After removal of 5 bases from V and 9 bases from J, the junction contained 14 bases not matched to a gene. This entry belongs to a study of blood T cell repertoires in COVID-19. Study-level information: The samples span acute and convalescent COVID-19 from the United States, Italy and Spain. PBMCs, B-cell-depleted T cells, or T cells provided the cDNA or gDNA that made up the material.

The sequenced material came from peripheral blood. The TCR sequence derives from a man between 60 and 70 years old who had recovered from COVID-19. This chain uses TRBV7-2 with TRBJ2-3; 7 nucleotides align to TRBD2. The CDR3 DNA reads TGTGCCAGCAGCCCGGAAGAGCGGGGAGAGAGAACGCAGTATTTT. The encoded protein is CASSPEERGERTQYF.